The subject of this entry is one T cell receptor beta chain. Its antigen is undetermined. V was cut by 7 bases and J by 0 bases, with 14 bases left in between. Germline V gene sequence: CDR1 SGHVT, CDR2 SQSDAQ. The CDR3 is 15 residues long. The data were taken from a study of T cell repertoires in cytomegalovirus infection. As for the study in general: Public TCR beta signatures were indicative of both CMV infection and a matching HLA type. Study findings and constraints: Cumulative frequency (of public TCR beta family members) identified carriers of CMV plus the relevant HLA.

Using its own MiXCR run on the reads, TCRdb lists one record per CDR3 protein. This sample carries around 710,000 distinct CDR3 sequences, around 29% of them seen once, and the ten largest clones take around 13%. The material sequenced was cultured CD8+ T cells from PBMCs, taken from culture after CMV antigen stimulation. This sequence originates from a human donor in good health (CMV status not recorded). Some clones in this sample may be carry-over from other donors' samples. The chain is built from TRBV7-4 and TRBJ2-3; D is possibly TRBD1 (6 bases). The CDR3 nucleotides read TGTGCCAGCACCTTTGACAGGTCTAGCACAGATACGCAGTATTTT. Translating gives CASTFDRSSTDTQYF.